These T cell receptor beta chains were read from a single sample in a study of T cell responses to AZD1222 COVID-19 vaccine. Sequencing used immunoSEQ multiplex PCR; TCRdb keeps in-frame clones, though not all of them. The sample carries 50,000 to 65,000 clones, about 93% recorded once. The material was peripheral blood, obtained 28 days after the second dose of the MenACWY control vaccine. Receptors were obtained from an adult who received the MenACWY meningococcal vaccine as a control. The CDR3 runs from the conserved cysteine through the conserved F or W. The order of the fields is V gene, J gene, clone size, D gene, CDR3 protein, CDR3 DNA. A D gene is named only where the DNA matches it firmly. For some rows the clone size is stated as once, few or many, or as a class when expanded; others skip it.

v_gene: TRBV30
j_gene: TRBJ1-3
abundance: once
d_gene: NA
CDR3aa: CAWEHRSSGNTIYF
CDR3nt: TGTGCCTGGGAACACCGCTCCTCTGGAAACACCATATATTTT

v_gene: TRBV27
j_gene: TRBJ1-6
abundance: NA
d_gene: NA
CDR3aa: CASSLYGGGNSPLHF
CDR3nt: TGTGCCAGCAGTTTGTACGGAGGGGGTAATTCACCCCTCCACTTT

v_gene: TRBV28
j_gene: TRBJ2-1
abundance: NA
d_gene: TRBD2
CDR3aa: CASRPILAGGYNEQFF
CDR3nt: TGTGCCAGCAGACCTATTCTAGCGGGAGGCTACAATGAGCAGTTCTTC

v_gene: TRBV5-1
j_gene: TRBJ1-1
abundance: NA
d_gene: NA
CDR3aa: CASSLVGDITEAFF
CDR3nt: TGCGCCAGCAGCTTGGTCGGGGACATCACTGAAGCTTTCTTT

v_gene: TRBV30
j_gene: TRBJ2-3
abundance: NA
d_gene: NA
CDR3aa: CAWTTAGDTQYF
CDR3nt: TGTGCCTGGACTACAGCGGGAGATACGCAGTATTTT

v_gene: TRBV5-4
j_gene: TRBJ1-1
abundance: NA
d_gene: NA
CDR3aa: CASSLAPDGNTEAFF
CDR3nt: TGTGCCAGCAGCTTGGCTCCAGACGGGAACACTGAAGCTTTCTTT

v_gene: TRBV19
j_gene: TRBJ1-5
abundance: NA
d_gene: NA
CDR3aa: CASSTRPINQPQHF
CDR3nt: TGTGCCAGTAGTACCCGACCGATCAATCAGCCCCAGCATTTT

v_gene: TRBV18
j_gene: TRBJ2-2
abundance: NA
d_gene: NA
CDR3aa: CASSPGLNTGELFF
CDR3nt: TGTGCCAGCTCACCGGGCCTCAACACCGGGGAGCTGTTTTTT

v_gene: TRBV10-2
j_gene: TRBJ1-1
abundance: NA
d_gene: TRBD1
CDR3aa: CASSENRGLNTEAFF
CDR3nt: TGCGCCAGCAGTGAGAACAGGGGGCTGAACACTGAAGCTTTCTTT

v_gene: TRBV6-6
j_gene: TRBJ1-3
abundance: NA
d_gene: NA
CDR3aa: CASSQRGTLASSGNTIYF
CDR3nt: TGTGCCAGCAGTCAAAGGGGGACACTCGCGAGCTCTGGAAACACCATATATTTT

v_gene: TRBV12-3/TRBV12-4
j_gene: TRBJ2-7
abundance: NA
d_gene: NA
CDR3aa: CASSSGYEQYF
CDR3nt: TGTGCCAGCAGTTCAGGGTACGAGCAGTACTTC

v_gene: TRBV7-9
j_gene: TRBJ2-7
abundance: NA
d_gene: NA
CDR3aa: CASSAPGHPHEQYF
CDR3nt: TGTGCCAGCAGCGCGCCGGGACACCCTCACGAGCAGTACTTC

v_gene: TRBV19
j_gene: TRBJ1-5
abundance: NA
d_gene: TRBD1
CDR3aa: CASGTGFLGSQPQHF
CDR3nt: TGTGCCAGTGGGACAGGGTTTTTGGGGTCGCAGCCCCAGCATTTT

v_gene: TRBV5-5
j_gene: TRBJ1-1
abundance: NA
d_gene: NA
CDR3aa: CASSPRSGLRAEAFF
CDR3nt: TGTGCCAGCAGCCCCCGGTCTGGGCTCCGGGCTGAAGCTTTCTTT

v_gene: TRBV5-1
j_gene: TRBJ2-5
abundance: NA
d_gene: TRBD1
CDR3aa: CASSPGQGQETQYF
CDR3nt: TGCGCCAGCAGCCCGGGACAGGGGCAAGAGACCCAGTACTTC

v_gene: TRBV3-1/TRBV3-2
j_gene: TRBJ2-7
abundance: few
d_gene: NA
CDR3aa: CASSQVSRGFHEQYF
CDR3nt: TGTGCCAGCAGCCAAGTCTCCAGAGGGTTCCACGAGCAGTACTTC

v_gene: TRBV11-2
j_gene: TRBJ2-5
abundance: NA
d_gene: NA
CDR3aa: CASGRVGQETQYF
CDR3nt: TGTGCCAGCGGTAGGGTAGGGCAAGAGACCCAGTACTTC

v_gene: TRBV9
j_gene: TRBJ2-1
abundance: NA
d_gene: TRBD2
CDR3aa: CASSVEGTSLGEQFF
CDR3nt: TGTGCCAGCAGCGTAGAAGGGACTAGTTTAGGGGAGCAGTTCTTC

v_gene: TRBV5-1
j_gene: TRBJ2-2
abundance: NA
d_gene: NA
CDR3aa: CASSFSGTNTGELFF
CDR3nt: TGCGCCAGCAGCTTTAGCGGAACGAACACCGGGGAGCTGTTTTTT

v_gene: TRBV11-2
j_gene: TRBJ2-3
abundance: NA
d_gene: NA
CDR3aa: CASSPNQGADTQYF
CDR3nt: TGTGCCAGCAGCCCCAATCAGGGAGCAGATACGCAGTATTTT

v_gene: TRBV19
j_gene: TRBJ1-6
abundance: NA
d_gene: NA
CDR3aa: CASSRTQEGRSPLHF
CDR3nt: TGTGCCAGTAGTAGGACCCAGGAGGGGCGATCACCCCTCCACTTT

v_gene: TRBV25-1
j_gene: TRBJ2-1
abundance: NA
d_gene: TRBD2
CDR3aa: CASSASGAYNEQFF
CDR3nt: TGTGCCAGCAGTGCCAGCGGGGCCTACAATGAGCAGTTCTTC

v_gene: TRBV7-2
j_gene: TRBJ2-7
abundance: NA
d_gene: NA
CDR3aa: CASSPPTPYEQYF
CDR3nt: TGTGCCAGCAGCCCCCCAACCCCCTACGAGCAGTACTTC

v_gene: TRBV24-1
j_gene: TRBJ2-7
abundance: NA
d_gene: NA
CDR3aa: CATSAGSGGAYEQYF
CDR3nt: TGTGCCACCAGTGCGGGGTCAGGGGGGGCCTACGAGCAGTACTTC

v_gene: TRBV12-3/TRBV12-4
j_gene: TRBJ2-2
abundance: NA
d_gene: NA
CDR3aa: CASSSTNTGELFF
CDR3nt: TGTGCCAGCAGTTCCACGAACACCGGGGAGCTGTTTTTT

v_gene: TRBV18
j_gene: TRBJ1-1
abundance: NA
d_gene: TRBD1
CDR3aa: CASSPVGTVRWAEAFF
CDR3nt: TGTGCCAGCTCACCGGTGGGGACAGTTCGATGGGCTGAAGCTTTCTTT

v_gene: TRBV9
j_gene: TRBJ1-2
abundance: NA
d_gene: NA
CDR3aa: CASSPNRDGYTF
CDR3nt: TGTGCCAGCAGTCCGAACAGGGATGGCTACACCTTC

v_gene: TRBV25-1
j_gene: TRBJ2-5
abundance: once
d_gene: NA
CDR3aa: CATDSWETQYF
CDR3nt: TGTGCCACCGATTCTTGGGAGACCCAGTACTTC

v_gene: TRBV27
j_gene: TRBJ2-1
abundance: NA
d_gene: TRBD2
CDR3aa: CASSSGRAWEQFF
CDR3nt: TGTGCCAGCAGTAGCGGGAGGGCCTGGGAGCAGTTCTTC

v_gene: TRBV28
j_gene: TRBJ1-4
abundance: NA
d_gene: NA
CDR3aa: CASSRGQLNEKLFF
CDR3nt: TGTGCCAGCAGCCGTGGACAGCTTAATGAAAAACTGTTTTTT

v_gene: TRBV19
j_gene: TRBJ2-7
abundance: NA
d_gene: NA
CDR3aa: CASSYRAAGGSYEQYF
CDR3nt: TGTGCCAGTAGTTATCGGGCGGCTGGGGGATCCTACGAGCAGTACTTC

v_gene: TRBV15
j_gene: TRBJ1-3
abundance: NA
d_gene: TRBD1
CDR3aa: CATSSDRDPGNTIYF
CDR3nt: TGTGCCACCAGCAGTGACAGGGATCCTGGAAACACCATATATTTT

v_gene: TRBV4-2
j_gene: TRBJ2-7
abundance: few
d_gene: NA
CDR3aa: CASSEGLYEQYF
CDR3nt: TGTGCCAGCAGCGAGGGGCTCTACGAGCAGTACTTC

v_gene: TRBV3-1/TRBV3-2
j_gene: TRBJ1-1
abundance: once
d_gene: NA
CDR3aa: CASSQGGSAFF
CDR3nt: TGTGCCAGCAGCCAAGGAGGGTCAGCTTTCTTT

v_gene: TRBV7-6
j_gene: TRBJ2-2
abundance: NA
d_gene: TRBD2
CDR3aa: CASSLAVFKPSGRHTGELFF
CDR3nt: TGTGCCAGCAGCTTAGCGGTTTTCAAGCCTAGCGGGCGCCACACCGGGGAGCTGTTTTTT

v_gene: TRBV12-3/TRBV12-4
j_gene: TRBJ1-3
abundance: NA
d_gene: NA
CDR3aa: CASSFSSGNTIYF
CDR3nt: TGTGCCAGCAGTTTTAGCTCTGGAAACACCATATATTTT

v_gene: TRBV7-9
j_gene: TRBJ2-7
abundance: NA
d_gene: TRBD2
CDR3aa: CASSFSAGVVPYEQYF
CDR3nt: TGTGCCAGCAGCTTTTCTGCGGGAGTGGTTCCCTACGAGCAGTACTTC

v_gene: TRBV5-4
j_gene: TRBJ1-6
abundance: NA
d_gene: NA
CDR3aa: CASSARGSGYESPLHF
CDR3nt: TGTGCCAGCAGCGCCAGGGGATCCGGGTATGAATCACCCCTCCACTTT

v_gene: TRBV4-1
j_gene: TRBJ2-7
abundance: NA
d_gene: TRBD1
CDR3aa: CASSQPGQGADEQYF
CDR3nt: TGCGCCAGCAGCCAACCAGGACAGGGGGCCGACGAGCAGTACTTC

v_gene: TRBV19
j_gene: TRBJ1-4
abundance: NA
d_gene: NA
CDR3aa: CASSSFGRGMGEKLFF
CDR3nt: TGTGCCAGTAGTAGTTTCGGACGGGGGATGGGAGAAAAACTGTTTTTT

v_gene: TRBV27
j_gene: TRBJ1-5
abundance: NA
d_gene: TRBD1
CDR3aa: CASSSQGGNQPQHF
CDR3nt: TGTGCCAGCAGTTCACAGGGGGGCAATCAGCCCCAGCATTTT

v_gene: TRBV19
j_gene: TRBJ1-2
abundance: NA
d_gene: NA
CDR3aa: CASSNRVGGYTF
CDR3nt: TGTGCCAGTAGCAACAGGGTCGGCGGCTACACCTTC

v_gene: TRBV6-4
j_gene: TRBJ2-7
abundance: once
d_gene: TRBD2
CDR3aa: CASRSLGEGPDEQYF
CDR3nt: TGTGCCAGCAGATCATTGGGGGAGGGCCCGGACGAGCAGTACTTC

v_gene: TRBV3-1/TRBV3-2
j_gene: TRBJ1-2
abundance: NA
d_gene: NA
CDR3aa: CASSRGGNGNGYTF
CDR3nt: TGTGCCAGCAGCCGGGGAGGGAACGGGAATGGCTACACCTTC

v_gene: TRBV28
j_gene: TRBJ1-5
abundance: NA
d_gene: NA
CDR3aa: CASSPIDGNQPQHF
CDR3nt: TGTGCCAGCAGTCCCATCGACGGGAATCAGCCCCAGCATTTT

v_gene: TRBV3-1/TRBV3-2
j_gene: TRBJ1-1
abundance: NA
d_gene: NA
CDR3aa: CASSQGGNTEAFF
CDR3nt: TGTGCCAGCAGCCAAGGGGGGAACACTGAAGCTTTCTTT